The source of this T cell receptor beta chain is a study of T cell responses to AZD1222 COVID-19 vaccine. Study-wide points: Sampled repertoires all dated from after the peak T cell response.

This CDR3 region has 15 residues. V was shortened by 0 bases and J by 7 bases, with 15 bases between the two germline ends. Germline lookup yields CDR1 SEHNR and CDR2 FQNEAQ (reference sequence). Method: immunoSEQ multiplex PCR; TCRdb's copy keeps in-frame clones and lacks some. The sample consists of over 100,000 clones, roughly 88% of them appearing once. Notes on this clone: Antigen: not known.

This clonotype was obtained from an adult in good health. The chain has TRBV7-9 and TRBJ1-2; TRBD1 is a possible D gene (6 bases). Source: peripheral blood, taken on day 0 of AZD1222 vaccination. The CDR3 reads CASSLAAVGAPGYTF. DNA of the CDR3: TGTGCCAGCAGCTTAGCGGCGGTGGGGGCCCCTGGCTACACCTTC.